This is a list of T cell receptor beta chains from one sample in a study of T cells after somatic rescue of genetic block. Only in-frame clones appear in the TCRdb table, and some are missing; sequencing was by immunoSEQ multiplex PCR. The sample gives about 15,000 clones, roughly two thirds of which show up once; approximately 15% is in the top ten. Material: peripheral blood mononuclear cells (PBMCs). The receptors stem from a boy aged 5-17 years. Both conserved end residues are part of each CDR3. A D gene is named only where the DNA matches it firmly. Not every row has a clone size; where given, it reads once, few, many or a size class.

D,J,V,size,DNA,CDR3
-,TRBJ2-3,TRBV11-2,-,TGTGCCAGCAGCCGCCGGACCCGCTCGGGCACAGATACGCAGTATTTT,CASSRRTRSGTDTQYF
TRBD1,TRBJ2-7,TRBV7-2,-,TGTGCCAGCAGCCCCCGGACAGGGGGCCTCGAGCAGTACTTC,CASSPRTGGLEQYF
-,TRBJ2-7,TRBV25-1,once,TGTGCCAGCAGTCTGGGGGGGCGGGCTAACGAGCAGTACTTC,CASSLGGRANEQYF
-,TRBJ1-6,TRBV28,few,TGTGCCTCGAAGGGGGGGGCTATAATTCACGCCGGCTATAATTCACCCCTCCACTTT,CASKGGAIIHAGYNSPLHF
TRBD2,TRBJ2-5,TRBV9,-,TGTGCCAGCAGCGTAGCTATTACGGGAGGAGGAGAGACCCAGTACTTC,CASSVAITGGGETQYF
-,TRBJ1-2,TRBV21-1,-,TGTGCCAGCAGCAAAGCTAGTGAAGGACAGCACTATGGCTACACCTTC,CASSKASEGQHYGYTF
TRBD1,TRBJ1-4,TRBV6-5,-,TGTGCCAGCAGTGACAGGGGTAATGAAAAACTGTTTTTT,CASSDRGNEKLFF
TRBD1,TRBJ1-1,TRBV6-1,-,TGTGCCAGCATTGACAGGGGAAGGATAATGAACACTGAAGCTTTCTTT,CASIDRGRIMNTEAFF
-,TRBJ2-7,TRBV30,-,TGTGCCTGGAGGGTTGCGGGGTCCCACGAGCAGTACTTC,CAWRVAGSHEQYF
TRBD1,TRBJ2-7,TRBV27,-,TGTGCCAGCAGTCTAGGGACAGGGGGGGTTTACGAGCAGTACTTC,CASSLGTGGVYEQYF
-,TRBJ1-2,TRBV29-1,-,TGCAGCGTTTCCCTAGCTAACTATGGCTACACCTTC,CSVSLANYGYTF
-,TRBJ1-3,TRBV7-6,once,TGTGCCAGCAGCTTACTCCCTAACGGGGGCTCTGGAAACACCATATATTTT,CASSLLPNGGSGNTIYF
-,TRBJ2-7,TRBV5-1,-,TGCGCCAGCAGCTTGGACCCCCCCTACGAGCAGTACTTC,CASSLDPPYEQYF
TRBD1,TRBJ1-3,TRBV6-5,-,TGTGCCAGCCGCCAGGGGGCTGGAAACACCATATATTTT,CASRQGAGNTIYF
TRBD2,TRBJ2-3,TRBV6-1,medium-sized,TGTGCCAGCAGTGAACCACGGGACTACCTCACAGATACGCAGTATTTT,CASSEPRDYLTDTQYF
-,TRBJ1-2,TRBV7-9,hyperexpanded,TGTGCCAGCAGCTCCTCTCAGTGGGCTCCCAGCTATGGCTACACCTTC,CASSSSQWAPSYGYTF
-,TRBJ2-7,TRBV6-5,medium-sized,TGTGCCAGCAGTCACTCAAACTACGAGCAGTACTTC,CASSHSNYEQYF
TRBD1,TRBJ2-7,TRBV6-6,-,TGTGCCAGCAGTTACGCCGGGACAGTTTACGAGCAGTACTTC,CASSYAGTVYEQYF
-,TRBJ2-3,TRBV30,-,TGTGCCTGGCTTAGAGGGAATACGCAGTATTTT,CAWLRGNTQYF
-,TRBJ2-5,TRBV7-3,-,TGTGCCAGCAGCTTAGAAGGGGCTCAAGAGACCCAGTACTTC,CASSLEGAQETQYF
TRBD2,TRBJ2-4,TRBV7-2,-,TGTGCCAGCAGCCCCTGGACTAGCGGGGTAGCCAAAAACATTCAGTACTTC,CASSPWTSGVAKNIQYF
-,TRBJ2-7,TRBV6-1,-,TGTGCCAGCAGTCTATTAGGGTACCACGAGCAGTACTTC,CASSLLGYHEQYF
-,TRBJ2-2,TRBV2,large,TGTGCCAGCAGCATTCTCAGGGGGGAGAACACCGGGGAGCTGTTTTTT,CASSILRGENTGELFF
-,TRBJ2-5,TRBV5-1,-,TGCGCCAGCAGCTTGCCCGGGAGGCCAGGGGCCCAGTACTTC,CASSLPGRPGAQYF
TRBD1,TRBJ1-1,TRBV7-9,-,TGTGCCACCTCGTTACAGGGGGCCCAGAACACTGAAGCTTTCTTT,CATSLQGAQNTEAFF
TRBD2,TRBJ2-2,TRBV14,-,TGTGCCAGCAGCCTCGTGACGGGGGGAAACACCGGGGAGCTGTTTTTT,CASSLVTGGNTGELFF
TRBD1,TRBJ1-5,TRBV6-6,-,TGTGCCAGCAGTTACCTGGACAGGGCTAATCAGCCCCAGCATTTT,CASSYLDRANQPQHF
-,TRBJ2-7,TRBV5-1,-,TGCGCCAGCAGCCCAGCCGGGGGCGAGCAGTACTTC,CASSPAGGEQYF
-,TRBJ1-5,TRBV2,-,TGTGCCAGCAGTGAAGCGAGCAGGGGCAATCAGCCCCAGCATTTT,CASSEASRGNQPQHF
TRBD2,TRBJ2-1,TRBV5-1,-,TGCGCCAGCAGCTTGGTAGCGGGGTTGAATGAGCAGTTCTTC,CASSLVAGLNEQFF
-,TRBJ1-5,TRBV28,-,TGTGCCAGCACCACCACGGGGTATCAGCCCCAGCATTTT,CASTTTGYQPQHF
-,TRBJ1-5,TRBV30,-,TGTGCCTGGAGTGGGGACGGTTCCTTGGGGTTTAATCAGCCCCAGCATTTT,CAWSGDGSLGFNQPQHF
TRBD1,TRBJ2-4,TRBV6-6,-,TGTGCCAGCAGTCTCCTGGGACAGGGAAAAAACATTCAGTACTTC,CASSLLGQGKNIQYF
TRBD1,TRBJ1-5,TRBV28,-,TGTGCCACCTCCAGACAGGGCGGCAATCAGCCCCAGCATTTT,CATSRQGGNQPQHF
-,TRBJ1-5,TRBV30,-,TGTGCCTGGAGTGTTAGTCAGCTTAATCAGCCCCAGCATTTT,CAWSVSQLNQPQHF
TRBD1,TRBJ1-1,TRBV18,-,TGTGCCAGCTCATTGGACAGGGGGCGAGCTTTCTTT,CASSLDRGRAFF
TRBD1,TRBJ2-1,TRBV28,-,TGTGCCAGCAGTTCGGACAGGCCCTCCTACAATGAGCAGTTCTTC,CASSSDRPSYNEQFF
TRBD2,TRBJ2-1,TRBV11-2,-,TGTGCCAGCAGCCGGGCGGGAGTCTCCTACAATGAGCAGTTCTTC,CASSRAGVSYNEQFF
TRBD1,TRBJ2-5,TRBV7-8,-,TGTGCCAGCAGCTATTTAAGGGGGCTGGAGCTCGAGGAGACCCAGTACTTC,CASSYLRGLELEETQYF
-,TRBJ2-5,TRBV7-9,few,TGTGCCAGCAGCCCTAGGGGCGTTGTGGGGAAAGAGACCCAGTACTTC,CASSPRGVVGKETQYF
TRBD1,TRBJ1-1,TRBV27,-,TGTGCCAGCAGGCCAGACAGGGTCAGGTTCACTGAAGCTTTCTTT,CASRPDRVRFTEAFF
-,TRBJ2-7,TRBV28,-,TGTGCCAGCAGTCTGATCTCCCATGACCTTAACGAGCAGTACTTC,CASSLISHDLNEQYF